Described below is a single T cell receptor beta chain sequence and its context. Its antigen is not identified. Sampling of each donor yielded at least one pre-ART PBMC sample and at least two post-ART PBMC samples. The study used samples holding 1-10 million cryopreserved PBMC before DNA extraction. These data are taken from a study of long-term antiretroviral therapy in people with HIV. Overall study findings and caveats: Diversity remained lower than transplant donor controls, even though it increased after ART. Before ART, certain clones expanded, and these dominated the repertoire at all time points.

Survey level was the resolution at which the v3.0 immunoSEQ assay ran. Clones were read by immunoSEQ multiplex PCR, and TCRdb kept only the in-frame ones, dropping some. The sample shows about 12,000 clones, about 80% of them seen only once. The sample was unsorted PBMCs, taken less than 3.3 years before starting antiretroviral therapy. This receptor was obtained from a man aged 35 to 55 with HIV.

The CDR3 loop is CASSSPLVMETQYF. CDR3 nucleotides: TGTGCCAGCAGCTCCCCGCTAGTTATGGAGACCCAGTACTTC. J is TRBJ2-5 and V is TRBV7-9, with D hard to call. CDR3 length: 14 amino acids. V was clipped by 4 bases and J by 5 bases, with 14 bases between them. The V gene's germline CDR1 is SEHNR and CDR2 FQNEAQ (reference sequence).